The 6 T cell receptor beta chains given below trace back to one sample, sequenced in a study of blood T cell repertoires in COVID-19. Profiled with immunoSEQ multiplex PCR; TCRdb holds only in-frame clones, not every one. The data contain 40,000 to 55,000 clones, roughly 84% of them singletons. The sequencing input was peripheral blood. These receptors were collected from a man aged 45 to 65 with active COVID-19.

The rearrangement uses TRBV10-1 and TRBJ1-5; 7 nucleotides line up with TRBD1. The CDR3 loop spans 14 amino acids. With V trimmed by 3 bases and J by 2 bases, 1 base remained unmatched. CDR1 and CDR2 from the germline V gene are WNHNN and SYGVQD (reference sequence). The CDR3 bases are TGCGCCAGCAGTGAAGGGGGCGGCAATCAGCCCCAGCATTTT. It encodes CASSEGGGNQPQHF.

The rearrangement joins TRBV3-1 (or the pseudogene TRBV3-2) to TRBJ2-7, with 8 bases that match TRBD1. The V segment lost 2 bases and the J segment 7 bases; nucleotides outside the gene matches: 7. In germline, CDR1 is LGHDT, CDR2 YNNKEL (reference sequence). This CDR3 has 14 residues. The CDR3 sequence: CASSQMTGVGEQYF. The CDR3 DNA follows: TGTGCCAGCAGCCAAATGACAGGGGTAGGGGAGCAGTACTTC.

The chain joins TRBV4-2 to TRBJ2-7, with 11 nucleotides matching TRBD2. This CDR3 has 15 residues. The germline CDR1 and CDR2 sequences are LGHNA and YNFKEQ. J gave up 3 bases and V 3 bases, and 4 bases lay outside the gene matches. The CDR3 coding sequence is TGTGCCAGCAGCCAGGCGACTAGCGGGGACTACGAGCAGTACTTC. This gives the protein CASSQATSGDYEQYF.

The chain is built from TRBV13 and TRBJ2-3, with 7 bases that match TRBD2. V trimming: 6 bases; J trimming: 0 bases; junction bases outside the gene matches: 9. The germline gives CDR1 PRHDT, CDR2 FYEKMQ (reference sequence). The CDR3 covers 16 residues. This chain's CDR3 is CASSYGGFTSTDTQYF. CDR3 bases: TGTGCCAGCAGTTACGGGGGGTTCACTAGCACAGATACGCAGTATTTT.

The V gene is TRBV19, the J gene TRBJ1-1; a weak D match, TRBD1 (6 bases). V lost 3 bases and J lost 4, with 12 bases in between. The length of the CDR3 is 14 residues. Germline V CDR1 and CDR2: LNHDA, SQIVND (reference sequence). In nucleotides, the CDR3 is TGTGCCAGTAGTATTAAGGGGGTTAGCACTGAAGCTTTCTTT. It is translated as CASSIKGVSTEAFF.

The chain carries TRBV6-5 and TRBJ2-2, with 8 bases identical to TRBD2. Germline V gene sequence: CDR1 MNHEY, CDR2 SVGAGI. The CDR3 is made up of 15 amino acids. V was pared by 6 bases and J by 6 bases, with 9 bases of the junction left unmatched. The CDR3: CASSLAGGAPGELFF. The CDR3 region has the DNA TGTGCCAGCAGCCTCGCGGGGGGCGCCCCCGGGGAGCTGTTTTTT.